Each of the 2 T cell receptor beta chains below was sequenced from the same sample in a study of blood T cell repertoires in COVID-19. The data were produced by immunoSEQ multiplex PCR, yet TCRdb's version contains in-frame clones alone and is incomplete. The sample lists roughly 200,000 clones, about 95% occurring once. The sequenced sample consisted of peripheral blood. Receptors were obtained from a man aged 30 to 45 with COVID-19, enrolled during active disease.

The DNA of the CDR3 is TGTGCCAGCAGTGAGGAGGGGCTTGGCACAGATACGCAGTATTTT. Translating it yields CASSEEGLGTDTQYF. The chain combines TRBV6-1 with TRBJ2-3, with a possible D match to TRBD2 (6 bases). The V end lost 3 bases, the J end lost 1 base, and 11 bases lay between the germline ends. The CDR3 is made up of 15 amino acids. Per the germline V gene, CDR1 is MNHNS and CDR2 is SASEGT.

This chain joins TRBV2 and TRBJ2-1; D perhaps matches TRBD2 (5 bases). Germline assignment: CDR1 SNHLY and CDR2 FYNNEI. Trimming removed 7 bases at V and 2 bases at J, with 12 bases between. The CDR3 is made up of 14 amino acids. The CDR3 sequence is CASTSGSAYNEQFF. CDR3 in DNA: TGTGCCAGCACCTCGGGGTCTGCCTACAATGAGCAGTTCTTC.